This TCR beta chain was recovered during a study of blood T cells in healthy people across ages. A second 7 to 11 cycle PCR used barcoded and J-beta primers. TCRdb used MiXCR to reprocess the 5' RACE reads, holding one entry per CDR3 protein. The sample records around 870,000 distinct CDR3 sequences, around 28% being singletons. Whole-study results and caveats: Getting older went along with TCR beta diversity per million T cells dropping roughly linearly.

Trimming left V 6 bases short and J 3 bases short, with 16 bases between. The CDR3 is 15 residues long. Germline values: CDR1 SGHTA, CDR2 FQGNSA. Each donor supplied roughly 10 milliliters of peripheral blood. This clonotype was seen ten or more times. The antigen is undetermined. This TCR was sampled from a woman of 80 years or more in good health. V usage is TRBV7-2 and J usage is TRBJ2-3; D is unresolved. Specimen: blood. The CDR3 sequence: CASSPQRVRTDTQYF. The CDR3 coding sequence is TGTGCCAGCAGTCCTCAGCGAGTTCGGACAGATACGCAGTATTTT.